The 8 T cell receptor beta chains given below trace back to one sample, sequenced in a study of OX40 agonist ivuxolimab in advanced cancers. Here immunoSEQ multiplex PCR was the method, and the copy in TCRdb shows in-frame clones only, minus some. Here the sample spans under 65,000 clones, 87% being singletons. Sequences were derived from CD4+ or CD8+ T cells sorted from blood, sampled in a trial of the OX40 agonist ivuxolimab. These receptors originate from an adult with an advanced solid tumor such as melanoma, head and neck, liver or kidney cancer.

The genes are TRBV6-5 and TRBJ2-7; perhaps TRBD1 as D (6 bases). CDR1 and CDR2 (germline): MNHEY, SVGAGI. V was clipped by 5 bases and J by 0 bases, with 14 bases between them. The CDR3 consists of 15 residues. CDR3 residues: CASSRRQANSYEQYF. The CDR3 region has the DNA TGTGCCAGCAGTCGAAGACAGGCCAACTCCTACGAGCAGTACTTC.

The V call is TRBV11-2, the J call TRBJ1-5; no firm D call. The V end was cut by 2 bases, the J end by 4 bases, with 6 bases between. There are 13 residues in the CDR3. Germline-derived CDR1 and CDR2 are SGHAT and FQNNGV. CDR3 DNA sequence: TGTGCCAGCAGCTTATTTGGGAATCAGCCCCAGCATTTT. Amino acid sequence: CASSLFGNQPQHF.

The chain recombines TRBV29-1 with TRBJ2-3; 7 positions match TRBD2. The length of the CDR3 is 15 residues. After removal of 7 bases from V and 0 bases from J, the junction contained 10 bases not matched to a gene. Germline V gene data show CDR1 as SQVTM and CDR2 as ANQGSEA. In nucleotides, the CDR3 is TGCAGCGCCCCCCGTGGAGCGGGGAGCACAGATACGCAGTATTTT. The encoded protein is CSAPRGAGSTDTQYF.

The V gene is TRBV30, the J gene TRBJ2-3; D unclear. The CDR3 totals 12 residues. The germline V gene encodes CDR1 GTSNPN and CDR2 SVGIG (reference sequence). V dropped 0 bases and J dropped 6 bases, with 7 bases sitting between them. CDR3 in DNA: TGTGCCTGGAGTGTACCATGGGATACGCAGTATTTT. It encodes CAWSVPWDTQYF.

The chain is built from TRBV6-1 and TRBJ1-1; perhaps TRBD1 as D (6 bases). The CDR3 has 13 amino acids. In germline, CDR1 is MNHNS, CDR2 SASEGT. V shed 6 bases and J shed 3 bases, with 11 bases lying between them. This CDR3 is CASRDSRYTEAFF. In DNA form, the CDR3 reads TGTGCCAGCAGGGACAGCCGTTACACTGAAGCTTTCTTT.

The V and J genes are TRBV5-4 and TRBJ2-7; 12 nucleotides match TRBD2. Trimming took 4 bases from V and 1 from J; bases not matched to a gene: 6. The CDR3 runs to 16 residues. CDR1 is SGHNT and CDR2 is YYREEE in the germline V gene (reference sequence). Written as DNA, the CDR3 is TGTGCCAGCAGCGTTTCTAGCGGGGGGGCATCCTACGAGCAGTACTTC. Translating it yields CASSVSSGGASYEQYF.

The rearrangement joins TRBV5-4 to TRBJ1-5; D might be TRBD1 (6 bases). Germline lookup yields CDR1 SGHNT and CDR2 YYREEE (reference sequence). The ends were cut back, 3 bases at V and 3 bases at J, with 10 bases in the middle. This CDR3 has 14 amino acids. CDR3 coding DNA: TGTGCCAGCAGCTCACAGGGATTCAATCAGCCCCAGCATTTT. It codes for CASSSQGFNQPQHF.

To note about this clone: This CDR3 is also generated by other DNA sequences in the sample. The chain has TRBV18 and TRBJ1-5; D is unresolved. Germline V CDR1 and CDR2: KGHSH, LQKENI. The CDR3 is 14 amino acids. Deletions cut 4 bases from V and 2 bases from J, with 9 bases between. The CDR3 here is CASSQGRGNQPQHF. CDR3 DNA: TGTGCCAGCTCACAGGGAAGGGGCAATCAGCCCCAGCATTTT.